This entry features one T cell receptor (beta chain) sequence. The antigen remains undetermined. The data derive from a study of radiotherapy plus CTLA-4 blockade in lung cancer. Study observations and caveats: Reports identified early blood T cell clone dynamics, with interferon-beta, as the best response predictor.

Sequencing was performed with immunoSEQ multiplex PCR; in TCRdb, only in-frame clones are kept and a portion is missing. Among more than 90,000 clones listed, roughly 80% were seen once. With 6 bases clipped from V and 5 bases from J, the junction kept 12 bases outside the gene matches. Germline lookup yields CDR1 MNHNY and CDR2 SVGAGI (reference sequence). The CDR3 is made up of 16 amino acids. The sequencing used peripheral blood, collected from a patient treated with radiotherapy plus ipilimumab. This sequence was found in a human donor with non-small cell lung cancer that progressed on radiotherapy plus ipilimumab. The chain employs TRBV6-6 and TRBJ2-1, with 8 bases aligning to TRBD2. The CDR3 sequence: CASRSGAGVTHNEQFF. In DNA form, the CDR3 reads TGTGCCAGCAGGAGTGGAGCGGGAGTCACCCACAATGAGCAGTTCTTC.